These 29 T cell receptor beta chains share one sample of origin, sequenced in a study of T cells in Graves' hyperthyroidism and ophthalmopathy. Amplified TCR beta CDR3 regions came from RNA transcripts. The HTBI primer set served for first-round RT-PCR of the TCR CDR3. Via MiXCR, TCRdb re-called the multiplex PCR reads, giving one row per CDR3 protein. Found here are a few hundred thousand distinct CDR3 sequences, 25% of them singletons; the top ten hold 70% to 75%. Material for sequencing was blood. The receptor source for this set is a man aged 45-65 years with Graves' hyperthyroidism.

There are a few counts of this clonotype. The J gene is TRBJ2-7, the V gene TRBV28; 7 bases fit TRBD1. V lost 9 bases to trimming and J lost 0 bases; unmatched junction nucleotides: 11. The CDR3 consists of 15 residues. Germline CDR1 and CDR2: MDHEN and SYDVKM. CDR3 sequence reads: CASSSGGTYSYEQYF. In DNA form, the CDR3 reads TGTGCCAGTTCTTCAGGGGGAACTTACTCCTACGAGCAGTACTTC. Full variable domain (remainder filled in from reference TRBV28 and TRBJ2-7): DVKVTQSSRYLVKRTGEKVFLECVQDMDHENMFWYRQDPGLGLRLIYFSYDVKMKEKGDIPEGYSVSREKKERFSLILESASTNQTSMYLCASSSGGTYSYEQYFGPGTRLTVT.

This clonotype showed up just once. The V gene is TRBV27, the J gene TRBJ2-7, with TRBD1 matching 9 bases. Trimming at V came to 5 bases and at J to 2 bases, leaving 7 bases not matched to a gene. CDR1 is MNHEY, CDR2 SMNVEV, per germline (reference sequence). The CDR3 totals 15 residues. This CDR3 is CASSLIQGATYEQYF. CDR3 in DNA: TGTGCCAGCAGTCTCATACAGGGGGCCACCTACGAGCAGTACTTC.

This clonotype has a handful of counts. The chain is built from TRBV5-7 and TRBJ1-5; the D is unclear. TRBV5-7 is assigned to the ORF class and has an uncertain function. Trimming took 7 bases from V and 9 from J, leaving 17 bases between them. The CDR3 consists of 13 residues. CDR3 amino acids: CASALDGVWPQHF. In DNA form, the CDR3 reads TGTGCCAGCGCTCTCGATGGGGTGTGGCCCCAGCATTTT.

The table lists this clonotype with many counts. The chain joins TRBV20-1 to TRBJ1-1, with D uncertain. CDR1 and CDR2 from the germline V gene are DFQATT and SNEGSKA (reference sequence). Trimming took off 0 bases at V and 3 bases at J, with 14 bases between the two ends. The CDR3 sequence is 15 residues long. The CDR3 sequence: CSARDEKGLDTEAFF. For the CDR3, the DNA is TGCAGTGCTAGAGACGAGAAAGGGTTGGACACTGAAGCTTTCTTT.

This clonotype was seen a few times. This rearrangement joins TRBV2 to TRBJ2-1; 14 nucleotides align to TRBD2. The germline CDR1 and CDR2 sequences are SNHLY and FYNNEI. After removal of 6 bases from V and 8 bases from J, the junction contained 15 bases not matched to a gene. The CDR3 runs to 18 residues. CDR3 sequence (DNA): TGTGCCAGCAGCGCAATTTCCGGGACTAGCGGGAGTTTGGATGAGCAGTTCTTC. Protein: CASSAISGTSGSLDEQFF. The variable domain in full, completed from reference TRBV2 and TRBJ2-1, reads EPEVTQTPSHQVTQMGQEVILRCVPISNHLYFYWYRQILGQKVEFLVSFYNNEISEKSEIFDDQFSVERPDGSNFTLKIRSTKLEDSAMYFCASSAISGTSGSLDEQFFGPGTRLTVL.

This clonotype was seen a handful of times. The chain combines TRBV6-1 with TRBJ1-1; a weak D match, TRBD1 (5 bases). Germline CDR1 reads MNHNS; CDR2 reads SASEGT. Trimming cost V 5 bases and J 3 bases, with 10 bases left between them. There are 13 residues in the CDR3. CDR3 sequence reads: CASSRLQDTEAFF. The CDR3 DNA is TGTGCCAGCAGTCGCTTACAGGACACTGAAGCTTTCTTT.

This clonotype has ten or more counts. The chain employs TRBV3-1 and TRBJ1-1, with D uncertain. Germline V gene sequence: CDR1 LGHDT, CDR2 YNNKEL (reference sequence). Trimming shortened V by 4 bases and J by 7 bases, and 10 bases separated the two germline ends. CDR3 length: 12 residues. Here the CDR3 DNA reads TGTGCCAGCAGCCCTAAGGGCCATGAAGCTTTCTTT. This encodes CASSPKGHEAFF.

A few counts support this clonotype. CDR3 region: CASSFHLASGRLSYNEQFF. In DNA, the CDR3 is TGTGCCAGCAGTTTCCACCTCGCTAGCGGGAGATTATCCTACAATGAGCAGTTCTTC. The chain recombines TRBV6-2 or TRBV6-3 with TRBJ2-1, with 10 bases fitting TRBD2. V lost 4 bases, J lost 1 base, and 13 bases stayed unmatched. CDR3 size: 19 residues. The germline gives CDR1 MNHEY, CDR2 SVGEGT.

This clonotype appeared many times. The V and J genes are TRBV24-1 and TRBJ2-2; 8 nucleotides match TRBD2. With 4 bases clipped from V and 0 bases from J, the junction kept 6 bases outside the gene matches. This CDR3 has 17 amino acids. CDR1 and CDR2 from the germline V gene are KGHDR and SFDVKD. CDR3 coding DNA: TGTGCCACCAGTGACACCCGAGCGGGAGCGAACACCGGGGAGCTGTTTTTT. It translates to CATSDTRAGANTGELFF.

This clonotype was recorded many times. The V and J genes are TRBV12-3 or TRBV12-4 and TRBJ2-3; 10 nucleotides line up with TRBD2. With 5 bases clipped from V and 1 base from J, the junction kept 9 bases outside the gene matches. The CDR3 consists of 17 residues. The CDR3 protein is CASSPTLAGVGTDTQYF. The CDR3 DNA sequence: TGTGCCAGCAGTCCCACTCTAGCGGGAGTCGGCACAGATACGCAGTATTTT.

The rearrangement joins TRBV20-1 to TRBJ2-7, with a tentative D call TRBD1 (6 bases). This CDR3 spans 11 amino acids. The V gene's germline CDR1 is DFQATT and CDR2 SNEGSKA (reference sequence). DNA of the CDR3: TGCAGCTTATGGGGCAGGGGCGAGCAGTACTTC. Translating gives CSLWGRGEQYF.

This clonotype has at least ten counts. The chain employs TRBV2 and TRBJ2-1; D possibly corresponds to TRBD2 (6 bases). Trimming stripped 1 base from V and 6 bases from J, with 22 bases between. The CDR3 has 18 residues. CDR1 is SNHLY, CDR2 FYNNEI, per germline. The CDR3 spells CASSEGGISGLVFNEQFF. The CDR3 nucleotides read TGTGCCAGCAGTGAAGGGGGGATAAGCGGGCTAGTCTTCAATGAGCAGTTCTTC.

The chain is built from TRBV20-1 and TRBJ2-7; D remains ambiguous. CDR1 and CDR2 from the germline V gene are DFQATT and SNEGSKA (reference sequence). Between the trimmed V and J ends, which lost 0 bases and 0 bases, there was a span of 12 bases. The CDR3 runs 15 residues. In nucleotides, the CDR3 is TGCAGTGCTAGAGATATCGCGGTACCCTCCTACGAGCAGTACTTC. Protein product: CSARDIAVPSYEQYF.

Comment on this clonotype: One junction end disagrees with the germline gene, perhaps due to a read error. The V call is TRBV7-6, the J call TRBJ2-1, with 7 bases aligning to TRBD2. This CDR3 contains 15 residues. The germline CDR1 and CDR2 sequences are SGHVS and FNYEAQ. This chain's CDR3 is CASSLGLGLYNEQFF. CDR3 in DNA: TGCGCCAGCAGCTTAGGACTAGGCCTTTACAATGAGCAGTTCTTC.

This clonotype has only a few counts. The chain employs TRBV9 and TRBJ2-1; TRBD1 aligns across 8 bases. The CDR3 is 16 residues long. Germline V gene sequence: CDR1 SGDLS, CDR2 YYNGEE. Trimming cost V 0 bases and J 4 bases; bases outside gene matches: 6. The CDR3, as DNA: TGTGCCAGCAGCGTAGGTGGGGACAGGATGTACAATGAGCAGTTCTTC. Its translation: CASSVGGDRMYNEQFF.

The sample holds many counts of this clonotype. The chain has TRBV27 and TRBJ1-2; 7 bases are a match to TRBD1. V lost 6 bases and J lost 4; bases outside the gene matches: 11. The germline CDR1 and CDR2 sequences are MNHEY and SMNVEV (reference sequence). This CDR3 has 15 residues. The CDR3 DNA follows: TGTGCCAGCAGCCTCCTTGGTAGGGGGCCCTATGGCTACACCTTC. Translated, it gives CASSLLGRGPYGYTF.

This clonotype occurred a few times. The genes are TRBV27 and TRBJ2-7; D is ambiguous. Looked up from germline, CDR1 is MNHEY and CDR2 is SMNVEV (reference sequence). The CDR3 runs 13 residues. Trimming removed 4 bases at V and 1 base at J, with 8 bases between. The chain's CDR3 is CASSSLGSYEQYF. The CDR3 DNA reads as TGTGCCAGCAGTTCCCTCGGGTCCTACGAGCAGTACTTC.

This clonotype was counted at least ten times. The chain joins TRBV7-9 to TRBJ2-5; 7 nucleotides agree with TRBD2. The V and J ends lost 7 bases and 5 bases, in that order; junction bases with no gene match: 1. The CDR3 contains 11 residues. Per the germline V gene, CDR1 is SEHNR and CDR2 is FQNEAQ (reference sequence). The CDR3 is CASTGGETQYF. As DNA, the CDR3 is TGTGCCAGCACCGGGGGGGAGACCCAGTACTTC.

The rearrangement uses TRBV7-3 and TRBJ2-1; 8 nucleotides line up with TRBD2. The V gene's germline CDR1 is SGHTA and CDR2 FQGTGA. Losses at the gene ends were 5 bases for V and 5 bases for J; bases not matched to a gene: 8. This CDR3 is built from 15 residues. The CDR3 reads CASSPSGSLHNEQFF. The DNA for the CDR3 is TGTGCCAGCAGCCCGAGCGGGAGTCTCCACAATGAGCAGTTCTTC.

The chain links TRBV12-3 or TRBV12-4 to TRBJ2-7; 10 bases are a match to TRBD1. The CDR3 sequence is 16 residues long. The V and J ends lost 1 base and 6 bases, in that order; junction bases with no gene match: 9. The CDR3 sequence: CASSLGRGQGSGEQYF. The CDR3 DNA reads as TGTGCCAGCAGTTTAGGACGGGGACAGGGGAGCGGCGAGCAGTACTTC.

This clonotype has just a few counts. The gene calls are TRBV20-1 and TRBJ2-5; 7 bases match TRBD2. The length of the CDR3 is 12 residues. V shed 4 bases and J 4 bases; nucleotides not matched to a gene: 3. Germline CDR1 is DFQATT and CDR2 is SNEGSKA (reference sequence). As DNA, the CDR3 is TGCAGTGCTACCTCGGGGGGAGAGACCCAGTACTTC. It yields the protein CSATSGGETQYF.

The chain links TRBV29-1 to TRBJ2-5; TRBD1 is a possible D gene (6 bases). Germline lookup yields CDR1 SQVTM and CDR2 ANQGSEA. This CDR3 has 15 amino acids. V was cut by 2 bases and J by 5 bases, with 18 bases left in between. The CDR3 coding sequence is TGCAGCGTTGAACCTAGGCAGGGGAGTACGGAGACCCAGTACTTC. Its protein is CSVEPRQGSTETQYF.

The chain carries TRBV19 and TRBJ1-1; a weak D match, TRBD1 (5 bases). The CDR3 is made up of 12 amino acids. From germline, CDR1 is LNHDA and CDR2 SQIVND (reference sequence). The V end was cut by 2 bases, the J end by 7 bases, with 8 bases between. CDR3 sequence reads: CASSIRGGEAFF. The CDR3 bases are TGTGCCAGTAGTATAAGGGGTGGTGAAGCTTTCTTT.

The sample holds many counts of this clonotype. J is TRBJ2-7 and V is TRBV27; 8 bases agree with TRBD2. The CDR3 extends over 16 amino acids. Per germline, CDR1 MNHEY and CDR2 SMNVEV (reference sequence). V lost 5 bases to trimming and J lost 0 bases; unmatched junction nucleotides: 9. The CDR3 sequence is CASSPPESGSSYEQYF. DNA for the CDR3: TGTGCCAGCAGTCCTCCGGAGAGCGGGAGCTCCTACGAGCAGTACTTC.

This clonotype occurred a few times. The V gene is TRBV9, the J gene TRBJ2-4, with 7 positions matching TRBD1. Germline CDR1 reads SGDLS; CDR2 reads YYNGEE. V lost 0 bases, J lost 7 bases, and 4 bases stayed unmatched. The CDR3 has 14 residues. The DNA for the CDR3 is TGTGCCAGCAGCGTAGCTAGGACAGGCAACATTCAGTACTTC. This gives the protein CASSVARTGNIQYF.

The rearrangement joins TRBV20-1 to TRBJ1-5; TRBD1 agrees at 8 bases. This CDR3 is built from 16 residues. Germline loops: CDR1 DFQATT, CDR2 SNEGSKA (reference sequence). The V segment lost 2 bases and the J segment 6 bases; nucleotides outside the gene matches: 12. In DNA form, the CDR3 reads TGCAGTGCTAGACCTTCAGACAGGGGCGCGGGTCAGCCCCAGCATTTT. Translating it yields CSARPSDRGAGQPQHF.

V gene TRBV20-1 combines with J gene TRBJ2-1; D gene ambiguous. The germline V gene encodes CDR1 DFQATT and CDR2 SNEGSKA (reference sequence). CDR3 length: 12 residues. V was pared by 3 bases and J by 3 bases, with 6 bases between. CDR3 sequence: CSARNDYNEQFF. The CDR3 DNA sequence: TGCAGTGCTAGGAACGACTACAATGAGCAGTTCTTC.

This clonotype was observed a few times. The V call is TRBV11-3, the J call TRBJ2-3, with D maybe TRBD2 (5 bases). V gave up 1 base and J gave up 0 bases, with 11 bases separating them. Germline loops: CDR1 SGHNT, CDR2 YENEEA. CDR3 size: 16 residues. CDR3 residues: CASSLGLADSTDTQYF. The DNA for the CDR3 is TGTGCCAGCAGCTTAGGCCTAGCAGATAGCACAGATACGCAGTATTTT. The full variable domain, in which reference TRBV11-3 and TRBJ2-3 provide the parts outside the CDR3, is EAGVVQSPRYKIIEKKQPVAFWCNPISGHNTLYWYLQNLGQGPELLIRYENEEAVDDSQLPKDRFSAERLKGVDSTLKIQPAELGDSAVYLCASSLGLADSTDTQYFGPGTRLTVL.

The table lists this clonotype with many counts. The CDR3 coding sequence is TGTGCCAGCAAGCAGGGGGGGACTGAAGCTTTCTTT. Residues: CASKQGGTEAFF. The V and J genes are TRBV3-1 and TRBJ1-1; 7 bases are a match to TRBD1. With V trimmed by 7 bases and J by 5 bases, 4 bases remained unmatched. The CDR3 totals 12 residues. Germline CDR1 and CDR2: LGHDT and YNNKEL (reference sequence).